These 20 T cell receptor beta chains came from one sample sequenced in a study of shared clonotypes between healthy human individuals. TCRdb's copy holds only in-frame clones and misses some; the assay was immunoSEQ multiplex PCR. The sample lists over a million clones, under 99% occurring once. Input material: naive CD4+ T cells sorted from blood. The subset here: CD45RA+ positively selected. The receptors here all came from a man aged 25-45 years in good health.

V and J are TRBV19 and TRBJ2-1; weak D call: TRBD1 (5 bases). The V gene lost 4 bases and the J gene lost 6 bases, with 19 bases spanning the gap. Germline V lookup: CDR1 LNHDA, CDR2 SQIVND (reference sequence). The CDR3 contains 16 residues. The CDR3: CASSNPRDRETNEQFF. CDR3 bases: TGTGCCAGTAGTAACCCCCGAGACAGAGAAACCAATGAGCAGTTCTTC.

V usage is TRBV7-8 and J usage is TRBJ2-5; D is possibly TRBD2 (5 bases). The V end lost 0 bases, the J end lost 0 bases, and 14 bases lay between the germline ends. This CDR3 contains 17 residues. Germline V gives CDR1 SGHVS, CDR2 FQNEAQ. The CDR3: CASSLAFWERDQETQYF. DNA for the CDR3: TGTGCCAGCAGCTTAGCCTTCTGGGAGAGGGACCAAGAGACCCAGTACTTC.

The chain links TRBV6-5 to TRBJ1-1; D unclear. Trimming took off 8 bases at V and 4 bases at J, with 17 bases between the two ends. The germline V gene encodes CDR1 MNHEY and CDR2 SVGAGI. The CDR3 contains 14 residues. The CDR3 here is CASYRPGRGTEAFF. The CDR3 nucleotides are TGTGCCAGCTATCGTCCTGGAAGAGGCACTGAAGCTTTCTTT.

V is TRBV25-1 and J is TRBJ1-2; no firm D call. In germline, CDR1 is MGHDK, CDR2 SYGVNS. This CDR3 is 12 amino acids long. V was shortened by 2 bases and J by 6 bases, with 7 bases between the two germline ends. The CDR3 DNA is TGTGCCAGCAGTGAAGGGTCGGATGGCTACACCTTC. Protein sequence: CASSEGSDGYTF.

This chain joins TRBV5-1 and TRBJ1-4, with TRBD1 matching 9 bases. V gave up 3 bases and J gave up 3 bases; unmatched junction bases: 9. This CDR3 contains 17 residues. In germline, CDR1 is SGHRS, CDR2 YFSETQ. CDR3 sequence: CASSSDGQGTANEKLFF. CDR3 coding DNA: TGCGCCAGCAGCTCCGATGGACAGGGGACGGCTAATGAAAAACTGTTTTTT.

CDR3 amino acids: CASSYSGGLSLNEQFF. The CDR3 DNA sequence: TGTGCCAGCAGTTACTCGGGGGGCCTATCCCTCAATGAGCAGTTCTTC. The chain links TRBV6-5 to TRBJ2-1; D possibly matches TRBD1 or TRBD2 (6 bases each). Between the trimmed V and J ends, which lost 0 bases and 6 bases, there was a span of 15 bases. The CDR3 spans 16 residues. CDR1 is MNHEY, CDR2 SVGAGI, per germline.

This chain links TRBV11-3 with TRBJ2-1; D may be TRBD2 (6 bases). The CDR3 length is 15 residues. Germline loops: CDR1 SGHNT, CDR2 YENEEA. The V end lost 1 base, the J end lost 0 bases, and 7 bases lay between the germline ends. The CDR3 sequence is CASSLGTISYNEQFF. In nucleotides, the CDR3 is TGTGCCAGCAGCTTAGGGACTATCTCCTACAATGAGCAGTTCTTC.

V usage is TRBV18 and J usage is TRBJ1-5; no clear D. V was shortened by 3 bases and J by 5 bases, with 11 bases between the two germline ends. This CDR3 contains 14 residues. CDR1 and CDR2 (germline): KGHSH, LQKENI. The CDR3 region is CASSPRGPDQPQHF. In DNA form, the CDR3 reads TGTGCCAGCTCACCTCGCGGACCGGATCAGCCCCAGCATTTT.

The rearrangement uses TRBV5-8 and TRBJ2-7; 9 bases map to TRBD2. The CDR3 consists of 13 residues. With V trimmed by 4 bases and J by 4 bases, 3 bases remained unmatched. CDR1 and CDR2 (germline): SGHTS, YDEGEE. The CDR3: CASSRTSAYEQYF. Written as DNA, the CDR3 is TGTGCCAGCAGCCGGACTAGCGCTTACGAGCAGTACTTC.

This clone was detected only once. In the same sample, other DNA sequences code for this CDR3. The V and J genes are TRBV5-1 and TRBJ2-1, with 7 bases that match TRBD2. Trimming cost V 0 bases and J 3 bases; bases outside gene matches: 3. This CDR3 spans 15 amino acids. CDR1 SGHRS and CDR2 YFSETQ come from the germline V gene. The DNA for the CDR3 is TGCGCCAGCAGCTTGGGAACGGGGGGCTACAATGAGCAGTTCTTC. It yields the protein CASSLGTGGYNEQFF. The variable domain in full, with the rest retrieved from reference TRBV5-1 and TRBJ2-1, is KAGVTQTPRYLIKTRGQQVTLSCSPISGHRSVSWYQQTPGQGLQFLFEYFSETQRNKGNFPGRFSGRQFSNSRSEMNVSTLELGDSALYLCASSLGTGGYNEQFFGPGTRLTVL.

The rearrangement links TRBV7-2 to TRBJ1-1; no clear D. CDR3 length: 14 amino acids. The V end was cut by 0 bases, the J end by 1 base, with 6 bases between. Per germline, CDR1 SGHTA and CDR2 FQGNSA. The CDR3 protein is CASSLARKNTEAFF. CDR3 sequence (DNA): TGTGCCAGCAGCTTAGCGCGTAAGAACACTGAAGCTTTCTTT. The full variable domain, rest sourced from reference TRBV7-2 and TRBJ1-1, is GAGVSQSPSNKVTEKGKDVELRCDPISGHTALYWYRQSLGQGLEFLIYFQGNSAPDKSGLPSDRFSAERTGGSVSTLTIQRTQQEDSAVYLCASSLARKNTEAFFGQGTRLTVV.

With regard to this clone: Other DNA sequences in the sample encode the same CDR3. The rearrangement links TRBV6-5 to TRBJ2-7, with D hard to call. CDR1 is MNHEY, CDR2 SVGAGI, per germline. The CDR3 consists of 11 residues. Trimming left V 4 bases short and J 3 bases short, with 4 bases between. The CDR3 spells CASSSLYEQYF. The DNA for the CDR3 is TGTGCCAGCAGTTCGCTCTACGAGCAGTACTTC.

V and J are TRBV19 and TRBJ2-7, with TRBD2 matching 9 bases. CDR3 size: 16 residues. The V segment lost 1 base and the J segment 3 bases; nucleotides outside the gene matches: 7. Germline CDR1 and CDR2: LNHDA and SQIVND (reference sequence). The CDR3 bases are TGTGCCAGTAGTATAGCGGCGGCAGCGGGAGGCTACGAGCAGTACTTC. It translates to CASSIAAAAGGYEQYF.

The chain links TRBV2 to TRBJ2-5, with TRBD1 identical over 11 bases. CDR3 length: 14 amino acids. J gave up 4 bases and V 6 bases, and 4 bases lay outside the gene matches. The germline V gene encodes CDR1 SNHLY and CDR2 FYNNEI. CDR3 sequence reads: CASSVGTGGETQYF. For the CDR3, the DNA is TGTGCCAGCAGCGTTGGGACAGGGGGAGAGACCCAGTACTTC.

The J gene is TRBJ2-3, the V gene TRBV11-3, with 7 bases lining up with TRBD1. This CDR3 region has 17 residues. J was trimmed by 0 bases and V by 5 bases; bases with no gene match: 11. Germline-derived CDR1 and CDR2 are SGHNT and YENEEA. CDR3 residues: CASSNSPRTGSTDTQYF. The DNA for the CDR3 is TGTGCCAGCAGCAATTCCCCTAGGACAGGTAGCACAGATACGCAGTATTTT. The full variable domain, completed using reference TRBV11-3 and TRBJ2-3, is EAGVVQSPRYKIIEKKQPVAFWCNPISGHNTLYWYLQNLGQGPELLIRYENEEAVDDSQLPKDRFSAERLKGVDSTLKIQPAELGDSAVYLCASSNSPRTGSTDTQYFGPGTRLTVL.

V gene TRBV6-1 combines with J gene TRBJ2-7; TRBD1 agrees at 9 bases. Germline V CDR1 and CDR2: MNHNS, SASEGT. Trimming removed 5 bases from V and 3 bases from J; junction bases left unmatched: 5. This CDR3 spans 14 amino acids. CDR3: CASSFRDRDYEQYF. The CDR3, as DNA: TGTGCCAGCAGTTTCCGGGACAGGGACTACGAGCAGTACTTC.

The sample holds one count of this clone. The same CDR3 can be traced to other DNA sequences in this sample. The rearrangement uses TRBV6-1 and TRBJ2-1; D uncertain. The germline gives CDR1 MNHNS, CDR2 SASEGT. Trimming removed 2 bases from V and 4 bases from J, with 6 bases in between. The CDR3 contains 13 residues. The DNA of the CDR3 is TGTGCCAGCAGTGAACTCGGTTACAATGAGCAGTTCTTC. Translating gives CASSELGYNEQFF.

The V gene is TRBV15, the J gene TRBJ2-1, with D uncertain. The germline CDR1 and CDR2 sequences are LNHNV and YYDKDF (reference sequence). The V end was cut by 6 bases, the J end by 10 bases, with 19 bases between. The length of the CDR3 is 14 residues. The CDR3 region is CATRSAQRALEQFF. CDR3 nucleotide sequence: TGTGCCACCAGATCAGCCCAACGTGCCCTCGAGCAGTTCTTC.

V is TRBV5-4 and J is TRBJ1-2, with 8 bases fitting TRBD1. The CDR3 contains 13 residues. V shed 4 bases, J shed 8 bases, and the junction held 7 bases outside the gene matches. Germline CDR1 and CDR2: SGHNT and YYREEE (reference sequence). The CDR3 loop reads CASSEGQGTGYTF. CDR3 sequence (DNA): TGTGCCAGCAGCGAAGGACAGGGTACAGGCTACACCTTC.

Remarks on this clone: Other DNA sequences within the sample encode an identical CDR3. The chain has TRBV28 and TRBJ2-3, with 7 bases fitting TRBD2. V lost 2 bases, J lost 1 base, and 3 bases stayed unmatched. The CDR3 sequence is 15 residues long. Germline CDR1 MDHEN, CDR2 SYDVKM. CDR3 bases: TGTGCCAGCAGTTTAGGGCTAGCGGGCACAGATACGCAGTATTTT. It codes for CASSLGLAGTDTQYF.